This entry lists 23 T cell receptor beta chains sequenced from one sample in a study of blood T cells in healthy people across ages. Through a sample-barcoded 5' primer and a J-beta primer mix, a second PCR was run for roughly 7 to 11 cycles. TCRdb reanalysed the 5' RACE reads using MiXCR and keeps one entry per CDR3 protein. The data hold around 1,000,000 distinct CDR3 sequences, with roughly a quarter observed a single time. Another study also made use of these data, one on T cells of mothers and their children.

The sequenced material came from blood. The receptors were sampled from a girl aged 2-15 years in good health.

This rearrangement joins TRBV4-1 to TRBJ2-1; possible D gene TRBD2, 6 bases. The ends were cut back, 1 base at V and 9 bases at J, with 19 bases in the middle. This CDR3 is built from 16 residues. Germline V gene lookup returns CDR1 MGHRA and CDR2 YSYEKL. In nucleotides, the CDR3 is TGCGCCAGCAGCCAAGGAGGGGTCACGGGACTCGTTGAGCAGTTCTTC. This sequence encodes CASSQGGVTGLVEQFF.

This clonotype showed up just a few times. The chain employs TRBV25-1 and TRBJ2-2; D remains ambiguous. The length of the CDR3 is 12 residues. The germline V gene has CDR1 MGHDK and CDR2 SYGVNS. Trimming removed 6 bases at V and 5 bases at J, with 7 bases between. The CDR3 loop is CASRSITGELFF. CDR3 DNA: TGTGCCAGCAGGAGTATAACCGGGGAGCTGTTTTTT.

This clonotype was picked up many times. Just one base apart from a much larger clone, this may be a read error. The chain employs TRBV11-2 and TRBJ2-1; the D is unclear. Germline CDR1 is SGHAT and CDR2 is FQNNGV. V was cut by 5 bases and J by 4 bases, with 6 bases left in between. CDR3 length equals 12 residues. The CDR3 sequence: CASSPQYNEQFF. In DNA form, the CDR3 reads TGTGCCAGCAGCCCCCAGTACAATGAGCAGTTCTTC.

V gene TRBV5-1 combines with J gene TRBJ1-4, with 8 positions matching TRBD1. Germline lookup yields CDR1 SGHRS and CDR2 YFSETQ. V was pared by 3 bases and J by 7 bases, with 8 bases of the junction left unmatched. This CDR3 has 15 amino acids. The CDR3 nucleotides read TGCGCCAGCAGCTCGTACGGGACAGGAGGTGAAAAACTGTTTTTT. Translation: CASSSYGTGGEKLFF.

This clonotype was seen more than once but under ten times. The chain uses TRBV28 and TRBJ2-1; a possible D gene is TRBD2 (6 bases). V gave up 3 bases and J gave up 2 bases, with 11 bases separating them. Germline V gives CDR1 MDHEN, CDR2 SYDVKM. The CDR3 is 15 amino acids. The CDR3 here is CASSFSGTPYNEQFF. CDR3 sequence (DNA): TGTGCCAGCAGTTTTTCGGGGACTCCCTACAATGAGCAGTTCTTC.

V and J are TRBV28 and TRBJ2-5; 7 nucleotides match TRBD2. Per the germline V gene, CDR1 is MDHEN and CDR2 is SYDVKM. With 7 bases clipped from V and 1 base from J, the junction kept 12 bases outside the gene matches. CDR3 length equals 16 residues. The CDR3 DNA follows: TGTGCCAGCACCCCTAGGGGAGGGACCTCCCAAGAGACCCAGTACTTC. Residues: CASTPRGGTSQETQYF.

Only a few counts were recorded for this clonotype. The chain recombines TRBV20-1 with TRBJ1-1; D is perhaps TRBD1 (5 bases). In germline, CDR1 is DFQATT, CDR2 SNEGSKA (reference sequence). There are 13 residues in the CDR3. Trimming removed 3 bases at V and 4 bases at J, with 12 bases between. The CDR3 sequence: CSARPWGGTEAFF. CDR3 in DNA: TGCAGTGCTAGGCCTTGGGGCGGCACTGAAGCTTTCTTT.

This clonotype was counted ten times or more. One junction end disagrees with the germline gene, perhaps due to a read error. V is TRBV7-2 and J is TRBJ1-3; the D is unclear. CDR3 length: 13 residues. The germline gives CDR1 SGHTA, CDR2 FQGNSA. CDR3 in DNA: TGTGCTAGCAGCCCGGGATCCGGGAACACCATATATTTT. Translation: CASSPGSGNTIYF. Using reference TRBV7-2 and TRBJ1-3 for the parts outside the CDR3, the full variable domain is GAGVSQSPSNKVTEKGKDVELRCDPISGHTALYWYRQSLGQGLEFLIYFQGNSAPDKSGLPSDRFSAERTGGSVSTLTIQRTQQEDSAVYLCASSPGSGNTIYFGEGSWLTVV.

The rearrangement uses TRBV29-1 and TRBJ2-5; D is uncertain. The DNA end is more similar to TRBJ2-7, so the J call may be wrong. Germline values: CDR1 SQVTM, CDR2 ANQGSEA. The CDR3 is 11 amino acids. CDR3 amino acids: CSVARSDEQYF. CDR3 bases: TGCAGCGTTGCAAGGTCTGACGAGCAGTACTTC.

The chain carries TRBV27 and TRBJ1-5; no clear D gene. Germline V gene lookup returns CDR1 MNHEY and CDR2 SMNVEV (reference sequence). CDR3 length: 14 residues. Trimming cost V 7 bases and J 0 bases, with 10 bases left between them. The CDR3 coding sequence is TGTGCCAGCAAAAACCGATATAGCAATCAGCCCCAGCATTTT. Amino acids: CASKNRYSNQPQHF.

The gene calls are TRBV6-5 and TRBJ2-5; D unresolved. The J call may be incorrect, as the DNA end agrees better with TRBJ2-1. In germline, CDR1 is MNHEY, CDR2 SVGAGI. The CDR3 runs 14 residues. The CDR3 is CASSQVKGNNEQFF. The CDR3, as DNA: TGTGCCAGCAGCCAGGTGAAAGGGAACAATGAGCAGTTCTTC.

This clonotype has more than one count but fewer than ten. The V and J genes are TRBV5-1 and TRBJ2-5; maybe TRBD2 (6 bases). Per the germline V gene, CDR1 is SGHRS and CDR2 is YFSETQ. The CDR3 has 14 residues. The V end lost 3 bases, the J end lost 4 bases, and 13 bases lay between the germline ends. The CDR3: CASSSGGYLETQYF. As DNA, the CDR3 is TGCGCCAGCAGCTCCGGGGGATATTTAGAGACCCAGTACTTC.

The chain combines TRBV4-3 with TRBJ2-5; D is ambiguous. Per germline, CDR1 LGHNA and CDR2 YSLEER. CDR3 size: 15 residues. Trimming cost V 1 base and J 5 bases, with 14 bases left between them. CDR3 sequence: CASSQGSGKEETQYF. The CDR3 coding sequence is TGCGCCAGCAGCCAAGGGTCGGGCAAAGAGGAGACCCAGTACTTC.

This clonotype has a handful of counts. The rearrangement joins TRBV27 to TRBJ2-1, with 8 bases identical to TRBD1. The CDR3 totals 17 residues. V gave up 0 bases and J gave up 0 bases; unmatched junction bases: 4. CDR1 and CDR2 from the germline V gene are MNHEY and SMNVEV (reference sequence). This CDR3 reads CASSLSRGQASYNEQFF. The CDR3 region has the DNA TGTGCCAGCAGTTTATCGAGGGGACAGGCCTCCTACAATGAGCAGTTCTTC.

This clonotype was observed a handful of times. The chain is built from TRBV19 and TRBJ1-5, with 10 bases lining up with TRBD1. CDR1 LNHDA and CDR2 SQIVND come from the germline V gene (reference sequence). The CDR3 has 14 residues. The V gene end was trimmed by 7 bases and the J gene end by 7 bases; junction bases not matched to a gene: 7. Written as DNA, the CDR3 is TGTGCCAGTAACCTCGGGACAGGGGTGCAGCCCCAGCATTTT. Translated: CASNLGTGVQPQHF. Based on the CDR3 plus reference TRBV19 and TRBJ1-5, the full variable domain is DGGITQSPKYLFRKEGQNVTLSCEQNLNHDAMYWYRQDPGQGLRLIYYSQIVNDFQKGDIAEGYSVSREKKESFPLTVTSAQKNPTAFYLCASNLGTGVQPQHFGDGTRLSIL.

This clonotype showed up many times. The V and J genes are TRBV7-2 and TRBJ2-1; 14 nucleotides match TRBD2. CDR1 and CDR2 (germline): SGHTA, FQGNSA. CDR3 length: 15 residues. J lost 8 bases, V lost 5 bases, and 5 bases had no gene match. The CDR3 loop reads CASSQTSGGAYEQFF. CDR3 sequence (DNA): TGTGCCAGCAGCCAGACTAGCGGGGGGGCTTATGAGCAGTTCTTC.

This clonotype has ten or more counts. The chain couples TRBV29-1 to TRBJ1-1; unclear D gene. V was clipped by 4 bases and J by 1 base, with 4 bases between them. There are 11 residues in the CDR3. Germline V gene sequence: CDR1 SQVTM, CDR2 ANQGSEA. In DNA, the CDR3 is TGCAGCGTTGTGACGAACACTGAAGCTTTCTTT. Translating gives CSVVTNTEAFF.

The chain is built from TRBV9 and TRBJ2-1; D assignment may be TRBD1 or TRBD2 (6 bases each). Germline values: CDR1 SGDLS, CDR2 YYNGEE. CDR3 size: 16 residues. Trimming removed 3 bases from V and 7 bases from J, with 20 bases in between. The DNA for the CDR3 is TGTGCCAGCAGCGCGGACAGACTAGAGGGTATAAATGAGCAGTTCTTC. This encodes CASSADRLEGINEQFF.

The chain uses TRBV29-1 and TRBJ2-7, with D unclear. Germline loops: CDR1 SQVTM, CDR2 ANQGSEA. The ends were cut back, 4 bases at V and 0 bases at J, with 7 bases in the middle. The CDR3 covers 12 residues. The CDR3 bases are TGCAGCGTTGTAGTGTACTCCTACGAGCAGTACTTC. Amino acid sequence: CSVVVYSYEQYF.

This clonotype was seen more than once but under ten times. The V and J genes are TRBV28 and TRBJ1-4; D perhaps matches TRBD1 (6 bases). Germline V gene sequence: CDR1 MDHEN, CDR2 SYDVKM. Trimming removed 4 bases at V and 4 bases at J, with 13 bases between. This CDR3 has 15 residues. The CDR3 coding sequence is TGTGCCAGCAGTTCGTGGACAGACAATAATGAAAAACTGTTTTTT. This sequence encodes CASSSWTDNNEKLFF.

The chain employs TRBV5-1 and TRBJ1-1; TRBD1 is a possible D gene (5 bases). Trimming took off 3 bases at V and 1 base at J, with 16 bases between the two ends. The germline V gene has CDR1 SGHRS and CDR2 YFSETQ. This CDR3 comprises 16 residues. The CDR3 coding sequence is TGCGCCAGCAGCTCCCACGTCGGGGCGGCGAACACTGAAGCTTTCTTT. Translating it yields CASSSHVGAANTEAFF.

The rearrangement links TRBV20-1 to TRBJ1-4; D unresolved. The CDR3 is 12 amino acids. The germline CDR1 and CDR2 sequences are DFQATT and SNEGSKA (reference sequence). V gave up 6 bases and J gave up 8 bases, with 13 bases separating them. The DNA of the CDR3 is TGCAGTGCCCTACGGGGTGGAGAAAAACTGTTTTTT. It encodes CSALRGGEKLFF.

The chain joins TRBV6-1 to TRBJ2-3; TRBD2 aligns across 9 bases. Germline V lookup: CDR1 MNHNS, CDR2 SASEGT. This CDR3 comprises 17 residues. After removal of 0 bases from V and 3 bases from J, the junction contained 7 bases not matched to a gene. CDR3 loop: CASSEAGSGGWTDTQYF. For the CDR3, the DNA is TGTGCCAGCAGTGAAGCAGGTAGCGGGGGTTGGACAGATACGCAGTATTTT.